Described below is a single TCR beta chain sequence and its context. This sample was included in a study of blood T cell repertoires in COVID-19. Study-wide context: The United States, Italy and Spain were the sources of the acute and convalescent COVID-19 samples.

Sequenced by immunoSEQ multiplex PCR; TCRdb stores in-frame clones only, minus some. The sample has about 98,000 clones; roughly nine tenths are singletons. With V trimmed by 5 bases and J by 0 bases, 8 bases remained unmatched. CDR1 WNHNN and CDR2 SYGVQD come from the germline V gene (reference sequence). The CDR3 consists of 18 residues. The sequence was obtained from a man aged 50 to 60 with acute or convalescent COVID-19. V and J are TRBV10-1 and TRBJ2-6; 9 nucleotides line up with TRBD1. The sequenced sample consisted of peripheral blood. The CDR3 nucleotides are TGCGCCAGCAGTAGACAGGGGGAAGGGTTCTCTGGGGCCAACGTCCTGACTTTC. It codes for CASSRQGEGFSGANVLTF.